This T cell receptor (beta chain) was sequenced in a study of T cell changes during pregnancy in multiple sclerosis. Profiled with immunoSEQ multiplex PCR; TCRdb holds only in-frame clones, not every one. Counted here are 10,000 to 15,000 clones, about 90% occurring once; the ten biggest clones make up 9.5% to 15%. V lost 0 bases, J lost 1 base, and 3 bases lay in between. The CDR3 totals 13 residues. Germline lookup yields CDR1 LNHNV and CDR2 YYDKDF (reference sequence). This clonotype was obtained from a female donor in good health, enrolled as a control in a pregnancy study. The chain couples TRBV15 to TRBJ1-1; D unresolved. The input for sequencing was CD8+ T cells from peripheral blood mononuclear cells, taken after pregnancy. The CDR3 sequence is CATSRDQNTEAFF. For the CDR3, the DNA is TGTGCCACCAGCAGAGATCAGAACACTGAAGCTTTCTTT.